This T cell receptor beta chain is from a study of blood T cell repertoires in COVID-19. About the study: Samples of COVID-19 (acute and convalescent) were obtained from the United States, Italy and Spain. Sample material is recorded as cDNA or gDNA derived from T cells, B-cell-depleted T cells, or PBMCs.

In the original workflow: Amplification of reference gene primers provided the estimated nucleated cell counts. Only in-frame clones appear in the TCRdb table, and some are missing; sequencing was by immunoSEQ multiplex PCR. The V and J calls and clone size come from that table; D and trimming were worked out from the DNA. The repertoire has around 330,000 clones, roughly 90% of them found once; the top ten carry roughly 4%. The ends lost 4 bases at V and 5 bases at J; junction bases unmatched: 12. Germline lookup yields CDR1 MDHEN and CDR2 SYDVKM. The CDR3 has 17 residues. The clonotype originates from a woman in her 50s with active or convalescent COVID-19. Sequencing was done on a sample of peripheral blood. The chain is built from TRBV28 and TRBJ2-5; 11 nucleotides line up with TRBD2. CDR3 DNA: TGTGCCAGCAGTTCCCCTAGCGGGAGGACCAGGAGGGAGACCCAGTACTTC. It encodes CASSSPSGRTRRETQYF. Together with reference TRBV28 and TRBJ2-5, the CDR3 gives the full variable domain: DVKVTQSSRYLVKRTGEKVFLECVQDMDHENMFWYRQDPGLGLRLIYFSYDVKMKEKGDIPEGYSVSREKKERFSLILESASTNQTSMYLCASSSPSGRTRRETQYFGPGTRLLVL.